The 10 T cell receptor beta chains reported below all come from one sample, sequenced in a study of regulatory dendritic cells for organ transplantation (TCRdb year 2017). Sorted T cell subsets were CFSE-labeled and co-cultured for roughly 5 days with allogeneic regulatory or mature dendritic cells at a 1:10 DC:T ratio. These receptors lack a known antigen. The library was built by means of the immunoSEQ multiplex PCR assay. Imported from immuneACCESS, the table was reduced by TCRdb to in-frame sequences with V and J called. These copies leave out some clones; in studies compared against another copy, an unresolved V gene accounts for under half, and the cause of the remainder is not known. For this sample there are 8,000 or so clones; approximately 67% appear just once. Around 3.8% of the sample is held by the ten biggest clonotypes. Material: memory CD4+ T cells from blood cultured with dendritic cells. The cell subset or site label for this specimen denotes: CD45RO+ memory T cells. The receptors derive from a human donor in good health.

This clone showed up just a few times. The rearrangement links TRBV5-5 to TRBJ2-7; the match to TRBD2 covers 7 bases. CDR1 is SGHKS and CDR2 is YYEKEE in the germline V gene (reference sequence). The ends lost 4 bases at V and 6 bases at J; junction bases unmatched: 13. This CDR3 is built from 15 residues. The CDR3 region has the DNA TGTGCCAGCAGCCCCCGGTGGGGGGGTGAGAGCGAGCAGTACTTC. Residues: CASSPRWGGESEQYF. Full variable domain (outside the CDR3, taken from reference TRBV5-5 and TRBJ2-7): DAGVTQSPTHLIKTRGQQVTLRCSPISGHKSVSWYQQVLGQGPQFIFQYYEKEERGRGNFPDRFSARQFPNYSSELNVNALLLGDSALYLCASSPRWGGESEQYFGPGTRLTVT.

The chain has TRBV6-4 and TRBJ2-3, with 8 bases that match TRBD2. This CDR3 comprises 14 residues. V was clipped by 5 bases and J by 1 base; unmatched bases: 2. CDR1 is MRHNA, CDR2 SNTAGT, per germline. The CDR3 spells CASSYSGGTDTQYF. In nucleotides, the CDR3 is TGTGCCAGCAGTTATAGCGGGGGCACAGATACGCAGTATTTT.

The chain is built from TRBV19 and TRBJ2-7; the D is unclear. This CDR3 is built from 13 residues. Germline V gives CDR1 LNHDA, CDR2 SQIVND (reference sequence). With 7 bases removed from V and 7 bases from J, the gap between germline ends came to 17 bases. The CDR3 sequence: CASNRGLREEQYF. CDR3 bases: TGTGCCAGTAATCGAGGATTAAGAGAGGAGCAGTACTTC.

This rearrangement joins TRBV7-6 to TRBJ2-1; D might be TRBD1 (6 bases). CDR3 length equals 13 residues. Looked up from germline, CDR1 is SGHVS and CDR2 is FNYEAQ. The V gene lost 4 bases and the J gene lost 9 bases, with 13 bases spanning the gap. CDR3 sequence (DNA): TGTGCCAGCAGCTCGACAGGATTCGGTGAGCAGTTCTTC. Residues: CASSSTGFGEQFF.

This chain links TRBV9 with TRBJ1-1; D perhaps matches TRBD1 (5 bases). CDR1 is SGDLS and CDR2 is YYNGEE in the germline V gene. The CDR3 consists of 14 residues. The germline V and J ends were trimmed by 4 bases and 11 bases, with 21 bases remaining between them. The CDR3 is CASSSRGFAGTAFF. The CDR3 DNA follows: TGTGCCAGCAGCTCCCGGGGGTTTGCGGGGACGGCTTTCTTT.

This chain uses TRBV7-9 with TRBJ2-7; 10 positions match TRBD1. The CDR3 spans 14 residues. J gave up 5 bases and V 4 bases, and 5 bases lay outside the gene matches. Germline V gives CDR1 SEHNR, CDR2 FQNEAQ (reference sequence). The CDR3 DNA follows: TGTGCCAGCAGCTCTAGGGACAGGGGAAACGAGCAGTACTTC. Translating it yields CASSSRDRGNEQYF.

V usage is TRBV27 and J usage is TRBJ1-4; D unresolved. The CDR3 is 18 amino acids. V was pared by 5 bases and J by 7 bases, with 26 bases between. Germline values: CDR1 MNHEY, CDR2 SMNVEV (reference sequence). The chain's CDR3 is CASSEGRGYAGKSEKLFF. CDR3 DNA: TGTGCCAGCAGTGAAGGTAGAGGGTACGCAGGCAAGAGTGAAAAACTGTTTTTT.

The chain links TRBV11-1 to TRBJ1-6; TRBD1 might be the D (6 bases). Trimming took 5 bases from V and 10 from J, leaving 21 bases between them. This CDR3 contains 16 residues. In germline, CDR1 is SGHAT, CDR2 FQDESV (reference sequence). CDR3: CASSPQTGSVGSPLHF. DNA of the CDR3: TGTGCCAGCAGCCCCCAGACAGGATCTGTGGGCTCACCCCTCCACTTT. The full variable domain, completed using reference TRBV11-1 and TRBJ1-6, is EAEVAQSPRYKITEKSQAVAFWCDPISGHATLYWYRQILGQGPELLVQFQDESVVDDSQLPKDRFSAERLKGVDSTLKIQPAELGDSAMYLCASSPQTGSVGSPLHFGNGTRLTVT.

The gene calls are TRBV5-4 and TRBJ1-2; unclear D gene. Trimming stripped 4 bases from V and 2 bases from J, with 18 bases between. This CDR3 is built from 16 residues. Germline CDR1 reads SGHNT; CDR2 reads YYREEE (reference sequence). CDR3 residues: CASSRTNSATNYGYTF. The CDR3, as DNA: TGTGCCAGCAGCCGAACCAACAGTGCCACCAACTATGGCTACACCTTC.

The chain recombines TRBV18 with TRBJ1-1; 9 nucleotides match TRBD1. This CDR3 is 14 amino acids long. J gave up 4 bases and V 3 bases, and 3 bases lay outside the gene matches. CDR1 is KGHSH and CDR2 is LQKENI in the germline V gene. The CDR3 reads CASSPRQGVTEAFF. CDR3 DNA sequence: TGTGCCAGCTCACCCCGACAGGGGGTCACTGAAGCTTTCTTT.